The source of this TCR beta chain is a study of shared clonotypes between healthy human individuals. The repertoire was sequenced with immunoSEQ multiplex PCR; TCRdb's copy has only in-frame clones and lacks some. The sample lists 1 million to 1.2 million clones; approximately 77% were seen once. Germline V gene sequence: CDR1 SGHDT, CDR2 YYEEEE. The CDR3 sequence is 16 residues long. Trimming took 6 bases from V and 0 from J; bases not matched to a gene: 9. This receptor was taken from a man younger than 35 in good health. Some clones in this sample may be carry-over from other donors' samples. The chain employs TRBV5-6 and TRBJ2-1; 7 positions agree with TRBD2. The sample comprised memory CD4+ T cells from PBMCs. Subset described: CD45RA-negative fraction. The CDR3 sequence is CASTLLATSSYNEQFF. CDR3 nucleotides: TGTGCCAGCACCTTACTAGCGACCAGCTCCTACAATGAGCAGTTCTTC.